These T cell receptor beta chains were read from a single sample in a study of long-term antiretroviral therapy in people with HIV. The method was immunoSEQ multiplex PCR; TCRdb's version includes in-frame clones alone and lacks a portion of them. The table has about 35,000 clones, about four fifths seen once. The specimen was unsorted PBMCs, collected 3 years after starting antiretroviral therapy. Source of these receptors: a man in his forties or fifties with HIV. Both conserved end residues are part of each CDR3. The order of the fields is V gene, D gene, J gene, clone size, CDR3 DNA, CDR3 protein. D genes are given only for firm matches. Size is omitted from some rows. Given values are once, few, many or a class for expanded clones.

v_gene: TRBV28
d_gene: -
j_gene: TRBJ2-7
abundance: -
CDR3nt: TGTGCCAGCAGTTTACGGGCCTACGAGCAGTACTTC
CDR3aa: CASSLRAYEQYF

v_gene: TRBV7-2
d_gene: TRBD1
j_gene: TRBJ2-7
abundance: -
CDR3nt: TGTGCCAGCAGTTCTTCCGGGACAGGGGGCTACGACGAGCAGTACTTC
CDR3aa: CASSSSGTGGYDEQYF

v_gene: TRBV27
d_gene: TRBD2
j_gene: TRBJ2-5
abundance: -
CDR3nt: TGTGCCAGCAGTTCCGGACTAGCGGGAGAGCAAGAGACCCAGTACTTC
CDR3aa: CASSSGLAGEQETQYF

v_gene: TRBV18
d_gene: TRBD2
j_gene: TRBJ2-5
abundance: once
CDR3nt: TGTGCCAGCTCACCATTTGTGACTAGCGGGGGGTACCAAGAGACCCAGTACTTC
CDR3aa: CASSPFVTSGGYQETQYF

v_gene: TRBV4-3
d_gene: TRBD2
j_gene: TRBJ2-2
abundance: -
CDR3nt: TGCGCCAGCAGCCGCAGAATAGGACTAGCGGGAATCACCGGGGAGCTGTTTTTT
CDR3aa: CASSRRIGLAGITGELFF

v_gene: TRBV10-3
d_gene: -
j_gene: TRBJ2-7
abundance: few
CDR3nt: TGTGCCATCAGTGAGCGAAGCAGGATATCCTACGAGCAGTACTTC
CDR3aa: CAISERSRISYEQYF

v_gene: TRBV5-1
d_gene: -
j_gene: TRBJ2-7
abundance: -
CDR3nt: TGCGCCAGCAGCTCCCGGACAGACGCCTACGAGCAGTACTTC
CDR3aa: CASSSRTDAYEQYF

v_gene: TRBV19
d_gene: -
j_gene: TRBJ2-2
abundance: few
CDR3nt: TGTGCCAGTAGTACGCGGGACAGACCTACCGGGGAGCTGTTTTTT
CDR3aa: CASSTRDRPTGELFF

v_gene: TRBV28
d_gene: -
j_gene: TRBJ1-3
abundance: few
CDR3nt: TGTGCCAGCAGTTTATCCGACAGTTCTGGAAACACCATATATTTT
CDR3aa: CASSLSDSSGNTIYF

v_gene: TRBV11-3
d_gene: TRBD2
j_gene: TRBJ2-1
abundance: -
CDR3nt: TGTGCCAGCAGTATGGGGCGGGGGGCCTACAATGAGCAGTTCTTC
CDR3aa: CASSMGRGAYNEQFF

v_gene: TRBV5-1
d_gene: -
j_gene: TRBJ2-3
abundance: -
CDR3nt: TGCGCCAGCAGCTTCGGGCAGCCCACAGATACGCAGTATTTT
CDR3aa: CASSFGQPTDTQYF

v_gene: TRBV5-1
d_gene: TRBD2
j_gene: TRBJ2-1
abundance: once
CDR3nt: TGCGCCAGCAGCTTGGTAGCGGGAGGTGACAATGAGCAGTTCTTC
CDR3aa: CASSLVAGGDNEQFF

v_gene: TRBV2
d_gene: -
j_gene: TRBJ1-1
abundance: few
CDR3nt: TGTGCCAGCAGTGAAGGGCCAGGAACTGAAGCTTTCTTT
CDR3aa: CASSEGPGTEAFF

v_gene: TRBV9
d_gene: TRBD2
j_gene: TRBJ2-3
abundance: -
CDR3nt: TGTGCCAGCAGCGATGCGGGAGGGCCTTATACGCAGTATTTT
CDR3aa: CASSDAGGPYTQYF

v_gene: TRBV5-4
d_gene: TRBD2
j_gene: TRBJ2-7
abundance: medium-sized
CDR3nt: TGTGCCAGCAGCGCGTCCGGGACTAGACTCCACGAGCAGTACTTC
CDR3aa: CASSASGTRLHEQYF

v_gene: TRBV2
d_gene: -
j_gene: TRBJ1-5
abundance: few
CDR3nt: TGTGCCAGCAGGGTCTCCTCTGAGCCCCAGCATTTT
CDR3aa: CASRVSSEPQHF

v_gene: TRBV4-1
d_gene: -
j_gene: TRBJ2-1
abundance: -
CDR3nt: TGCGCCAGCAGCCAAGATCCTCGAGGGGGTACTTACAATGAGCAGTTCTTC
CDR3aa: CASSQDPRGGTYNEQFF

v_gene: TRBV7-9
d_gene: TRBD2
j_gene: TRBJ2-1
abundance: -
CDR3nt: TGTGCCAGCAGCACCCGACTAGCGGGAAACAATGAGCAGTTCTTC
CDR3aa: CASSTRLAGNNEQFF

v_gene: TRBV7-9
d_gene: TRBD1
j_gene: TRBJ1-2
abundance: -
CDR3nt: TGTGCCAGCAGCTTAGTAGACAGGGAGATCTATGGCTACACCTTC
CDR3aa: CASSLVDREIYGYTF

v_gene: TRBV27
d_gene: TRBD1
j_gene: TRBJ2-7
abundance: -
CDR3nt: TGTGCCAGCAGACCGGGACAGGCATACGAGCAGTACTTC
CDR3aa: CASRPGQAYEQYF

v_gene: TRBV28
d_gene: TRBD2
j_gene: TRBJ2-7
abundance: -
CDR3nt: TGTGCCAGCACCCCCCCCGATTCTAGCGGTTACGAGCAGTACTTC
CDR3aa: CASTPPDSSGYEQYF

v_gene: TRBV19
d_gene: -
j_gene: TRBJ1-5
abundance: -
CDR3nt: TGTGCCAGTAGTTTCGGACAATATAGCAATCAGCCCCAGCATTTT
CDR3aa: CASSFGQYSNQPQHF

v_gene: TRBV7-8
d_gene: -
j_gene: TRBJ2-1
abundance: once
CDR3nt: TGTGCCAGCAGCTTACTAGACATCGACAATGAGCAGTTCTTC
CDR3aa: CASSLLDIDNEQFF

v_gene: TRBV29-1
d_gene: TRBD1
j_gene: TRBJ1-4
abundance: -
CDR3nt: TGCAGCGCTGAGGGTACAGGGGCCGGGGAAAAACTGTTTTTT
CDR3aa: CSAEGTGAGEKLFF

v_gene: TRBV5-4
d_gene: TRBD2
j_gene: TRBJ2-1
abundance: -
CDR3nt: TGTGCCAGCAGCTCGGGACTAGGCTACAATGAGCAGTTCTTC
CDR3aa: CASSSGLGYNEQFF

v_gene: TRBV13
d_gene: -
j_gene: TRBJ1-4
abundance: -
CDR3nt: TGTGCCAGCAGCTCTCCCAAGGACACTGAAAGGGAAAAACTGTTTTTT
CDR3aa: CASSSPKDTEREKLFF

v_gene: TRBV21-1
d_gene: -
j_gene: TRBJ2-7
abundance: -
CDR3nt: TGTGCCAGCAGCAAAGCGGAAGGGAAACAGGGGATTCCGTGGGGCTTCTACGAGCAGTACTTC
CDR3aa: CASSKAEGKQGIPWGFYEQYF

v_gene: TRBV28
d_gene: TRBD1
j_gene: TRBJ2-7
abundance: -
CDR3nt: TGTGCCAGCACCTCAGGGGGCCGGGGGTACGAGCAGTACTTC
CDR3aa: CASTSGGRGYEQYF

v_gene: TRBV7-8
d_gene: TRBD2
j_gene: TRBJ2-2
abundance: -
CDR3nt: TGTGCCAGCAGCCACCTAGCGGGAGACAACACCGGGGAGCTGTTTTTT
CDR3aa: CASSHLAGDNTGELFF

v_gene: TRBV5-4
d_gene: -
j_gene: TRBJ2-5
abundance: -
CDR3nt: TGTGCCAGCAGAGAGTTCGTTCAAGAGACCCAGTACTTC
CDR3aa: CASREFVQETQYF

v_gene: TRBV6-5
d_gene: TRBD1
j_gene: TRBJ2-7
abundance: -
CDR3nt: TGTGCCAGCAGACGACAGGGCTCCTACGAGCAGTACTTC
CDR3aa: CASRRQGSYEQYF

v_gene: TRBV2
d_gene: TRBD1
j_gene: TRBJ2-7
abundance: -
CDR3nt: TGTGCCAGCGGAAGACGAGGGGGACAGTTAGCCTACGAGCAGTACTTC
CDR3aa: CASGRRGGQLAYEQYF

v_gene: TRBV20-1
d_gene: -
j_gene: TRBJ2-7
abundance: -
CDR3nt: TGCAGTGCTAGTGTGATTTACGAGCAGTACTTC
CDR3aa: CSASVIYEQYF

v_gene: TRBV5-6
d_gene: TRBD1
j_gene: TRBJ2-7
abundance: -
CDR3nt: TGTGCCAGCAGGGTGGCCGACAGGGGACGAGGCTACGAGCAGTACTTC
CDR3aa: CASRVADRGRGYEQYF

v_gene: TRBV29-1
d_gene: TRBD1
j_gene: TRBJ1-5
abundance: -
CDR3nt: TGCAGCGTAGCCGGGACAGGGGGCGGCATAAATCAGCCCCAGCATTTT
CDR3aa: CSVAGTGGGINQPQHF

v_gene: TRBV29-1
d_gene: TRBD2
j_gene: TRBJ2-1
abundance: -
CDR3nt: TGCAGCGTTGAAAGGTGGCTAGCGGGAGGCCACAATGAGCAGTTCTTC
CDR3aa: CSVERWLAGGHNEQFF

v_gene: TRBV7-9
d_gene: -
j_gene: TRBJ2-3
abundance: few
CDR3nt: TGTGCCAGCAGCTGGGACTTATTCACAGATACGCAGTATTTT
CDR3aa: CASSWDLFTDTQYF

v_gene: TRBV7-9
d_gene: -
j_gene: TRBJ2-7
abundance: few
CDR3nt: TGTGCCAGCAGCCCAGGGACCTTCTACGAGCAGTACTTC
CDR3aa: CASSPGTFYEQYF

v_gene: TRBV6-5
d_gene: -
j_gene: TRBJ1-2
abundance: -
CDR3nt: TGTGCCAGCAGTCCTAACAGCGGACTGGGGGGCTACACCTTC
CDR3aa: CASSPNSGLGGYTF

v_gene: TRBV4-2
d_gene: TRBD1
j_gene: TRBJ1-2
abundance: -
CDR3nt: TGTGCCAGCAGCCCCCAACAGGGGGCCGGGACTAACTATGGCTACACCTTC
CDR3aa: CASSPQQGAGTNYGYTF

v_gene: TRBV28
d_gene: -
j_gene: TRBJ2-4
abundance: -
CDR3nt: TGTGCCAGCAGTATCGATAGCGCATCCAAAAACATTCAGTACTTC
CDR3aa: CASSIDSASKNIQYF

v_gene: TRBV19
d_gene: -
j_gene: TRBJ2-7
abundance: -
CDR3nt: TGTGCCAGTAGTAAACCCGGGACCCCCTCCTACGAGCAGTACTTC
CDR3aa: CASSKPGTPSYEQYF

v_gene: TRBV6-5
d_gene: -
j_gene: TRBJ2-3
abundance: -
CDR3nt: TGTGCCAGCAGTACTGACACTAGCACAGATACGCAGTATTTT
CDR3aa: CASSTDTSTDTQYF

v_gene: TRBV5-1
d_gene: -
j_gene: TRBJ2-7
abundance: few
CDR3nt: TGCGCCAGCAGGGAAACCTACGAGCAGTACTTC
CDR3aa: CASRETYEQYF